Sequencing of this TCR beta chain was carried out in a study of blood T cell repertoires in COVID-19. Looking at the study overall: Acute-phase and convalescent COVID-19 samples originated in the United States, Italy and Spain.

This clone was seen only a few times. Authors' processing steps: Researchers report that nucleated cell counts were estimated from reference gene primer amplification. Method: immunoSEQ multiplex PCR; TCRdb's copy keeps in-frame clones and lacks some. V and J calls and clone size come straight from that table; D and trimming were deduced from the DNA. The data hold about 160,000 clones, with 75% to 90% observed a single time. In germline, CDR1 is SGHNT, CDR2 YYREEE (reference sequence). V lost 3 bases and J lost 10, with 14 bases in between. This CDR3 is built from 14 residues. Material for sequencing was peripheral blood. The clonotype originates from a woman aged 60 to 75 with active or convalescent COVID-19. The chain carries TRBV5-4 and TRBJ1-6; the D gene is possibly TRBD1 (5 bases). CDR3 coding DNA: TGTGCCAGCAGCTGGGGGACTACGGGCTCACCCCTCCACTTT. It translates to CASSWGTTGSPLHF.